Only one count was recorded for the clone carrying this T cell receptor beta chain. The CDR3 has 13 residues. CDR1 SGHVS and CDR2 FNYEAQ come from the germline V gene. V was shortened by 5 bases and J by 0 bases, with 8 bases between the two germline ends. The data were obtained in a study of technical replicates of blood from a handful of donors. Method: immunoSEQ multiplex PCR; TCRdb's copy keeps in-frame clones and lacks some. The table has some 70,000 clones, roughly 90% seen once. Sequenced sample: PBMCs. This sequence was found in a human donor in good health. Some clones in this sample may be carry-over from other donors' samples. This chain joins TRBV7-6 and TRBJ2-7; no definite D call. CDR3 sequence reads: CASSRGSSYEQYF. The CDR3 DNA sequence: TGTGCCAGCAGCCGAGGCAGCTCCTACGAGCAGTACTTC.